This T cell receptor beta chain was sequenced in a study of early T cells in non-severe SARS-CoV-2 infection. This clonotype was seen at least ten times. As part of library construction, unique molecular identifiers were attached to individual cDNA molecules. TCRdb re-derived calls from the 5' RACE reads in MiXCR, one entry per CDR3 protein. Of about 26,000 distinct CDR3 sequences in the sample, around 4.4% were seen once. CDR1 is SGHAT, CDR2 FQNNGV, per germline. The V and J ends lost 5 bases and 8 bases, in that order; junction bases with no gene match: 21. The CDR3 spans 18 residues. Specimen: whole blood. V gene TRBV11-2 combines with J gene TRBJ2-3, with 8 bases aligning to TRBD2. This TCR derives from an adult who was a healthcare worker with PCR-confirmed SARS-CoV-2 infection or an uninfected control (not recorded which). CDR3 nucleotides: TGTGCCAGCAGCCGTCCGGGACTAGTACCCGCTGGGTTGGGTACGCAGTATTTT. This encodes CASSRPGLVPAGLGTQYF. Drawing the rest from reference TRBV11-2 and TRBJ2-3, the complete variable domain is EAGVAQSPRYKIIEKRQSVAFWCNPISGHATLYWYQQILGQGPKLLIQFQNNGVVDDSQLPKDRFSAERLKGVDSTLKIQPAKLEDSAVYLCASSRPGLVPAGLGTQYFGPGTRLTVL.